A selection of T cell receptor beta chains follows, all from one sample in a study of T cell responses to AZD1222 COVID-19 vaccine. Data came from immunoSEQ multiplex PCR; TCRdb stores just in-frame clones and leaves some out. Here the sample spans 95,000 to 150,000 clones, roughly 91% being singletons. The material sequenced was peripheral blood, taken on day 0 of MenACWY control vaccination. The receptors originated from an adult in good health. Each CDR3 is given with its conserved first and last residue. The order of the fields is D gene, J gene, V gene, clone size, CDR3 DNA, CDR3 protein. D genes are given only for firm matches. Rows give clone size only sometimes, using once, few, many, or a class for an expanded clone.

>.|TRBJ1-3|TRBV21-1|.
TGTGCCAGCAGCACTGGGAAAAGCGCCGGAAACACCATATATTTT
CASSTGKSAGNTIYF
>.|TRBJ2-4|TRBV5-6|.
TGTGCCAGCAGGGTTGGTATAGCCAAAAACATTCAGTACTTC
CASRVGIAKNIQYF
>TRBD2|TRBJ2-1|TRBV5-1|.
TGCGCCAGCAGTTGGAGCGGGAGTTACAATGAGCAGTTCTTC
CASSWSGSYNEQFF
>.|TRBJ2-4|TRBV19|.
TGTGCCAGTAGTATCTCAAGGGGCTCATCCTCCAAAAACATTCAGTACTTC
CASSISRGSSSKNIQYF
>TRBD2|TRBJ2-1|TRBV4-1|.
TGCGCCAGCAGCCAAGTGCCTAGCGGGGCCGATGAGCAGTTCTTC
CASSQVPSGADEQFF
>TRBD1|TRBJ1-1|TRBV5-4|few
TGTGCCAGCAGCTCTCCCGGGACAGGGGGCACTGAAGCTTTCTTT
CASSSPGTGGTEAFF
>TRBD1|TRBJ1-1|TRBV2|.
TGTGCCAGCAGTGCCTCACAGGGGCCGAAAGCTTTCTTT
CASSASQGPKAFF
>.|TRBJ1-1|TRBV11-2|.
TGTGCCAGCAGAGTATTGAACACTGAAGCTTTCTTT
CASRVLNTEAFF
>.|TRBJ1-4|TRBV5-4|once
TGTGCCAGCAGCTTGGCTGGATCTAATGAAAAACTGTTTTTT
CASSLAGSNEKLFF
>TRBD2|TRBJ2-2|TRBV9|.
TGTGCCAGCAGCGTGGGAGGGAGGGCCACCGGGGAGCTGTTTTTT
CASSVGGRATGELFF
>.|TRBJ2-7|TRBV21-1|.
TGTGCCAGCAGCAAGTTGGCCAAGTACGAGCAGTACTTC
CASSKLAKYEQYF
>.|TRBJ2-5|TRBV7-2|.
TGTGCCAGCAGGCCTTCATCCAAAGAGACCCAGTACTTC
CASRPSSKETQYF
>.|TRBJ2-3|TRBV5-1|.
TGCGCCAGCAGCCAACAGGGAAACACAGATACGCAGTATTTT
CASSQQGNTDTQYF
>TRBD2|TRBJ2-5|TRBV11-3|.
TGTGCCAGCACAAAGACTAGCGGCCAAGAGACCCAGTACTTC
CASTKTSGQETQYF
>TRBD2|TRBJ2-2|TRBV19|once
TGTGCCAGTAGAATTAGCGGGAGGGCCTTCACCGGGGAGCTGTTTTTT
CASRISGRAFTGELFF
>TRBD2|TRBJ2-7|TRBV5-4|once
TGTGCCAGCAGCTCTGGTGGGCTAGCGGGAGCTGGTGAGCAGTACTTC
CASSSGGLAGAGEQYF
>.|TRBJ1-5|TRBV12-3/TRBV12-4|.
TGTGCCAGCAGTTCCGGGAGCAATCAGCCCCAGCATTTT
CASSSGSNQPQHF
>.|TRBJ1-1|TRBV3-1/TRBV3-2|.
TGTGCCAGCAGCCAAGGGGGAACTGAAGCTTTCTTT
CASSQGGTEAFF
>TRBD1|TRBJ2-6|TRBV5-6|.
TGTGCCAGCAGCTTGAGTGCAGGACAGGGTTTATCCGGGGCCAACGTCCTGACTTTC
CASSLSAGQGLSGANVLTF
>.|TRBJ1-1|TRBV11-2|once
TGTGCCAGCAGCTTAGTTGCGGGCACTGAAGCTTTCTTT
CASSLVAGTEAFF
>TRBD2|TRBJ2-1|TRBV5-8|.
TGTGCCAGCAGAGCCTTATTTAGCGGGAGGGAAAAGAGCGATGAGCAGTTCTTC
CASRALFSGREKSDEQFF
>.|TRBJ1-3|TRBV7-6|.
TGTGCCAGCAGCTTAACGCAGAGCTCTGGAAACACCATATATTTT
CASSLTQSSGNTIYF
>.|TRBJ2-5|TRBV5-1|.
TGCGCCAGCAGCCCGGGACGGAACCAAGAGACCCAGTACTTC
CASSPGRNQETQYF
>.|TRBJ1-1|TRBV18|.
TGTGCCAGCTCACCAGCAGATAACACTGAAGCTTTCTTT
CASSPADNTEAFF
>.|TRBJ1-4|TRBV6-5|.
TGTGCCAGCAGTTACGGGGTGGGTGAAAAACTGTTTTTT
CASSYGVGEKLFF
>.|TRBJ1-1|TRBV25-1|.
TGTGCCAGCACGACAGCAATGAACACTGAAGCTTTCTTT
CASTTAMNTEAFF
>TRBD1|TRBJ1-2|TRBV9|few
TGTGCCAGCAGCCCAACAGGGGGTAACTATGGCTACACCTTC
CASSPTGGNYGYTF
>.|TRBJ2-3|TRBV7-9|.
TGTGCCAGCAGCTTAGAGGGGGGTTCGCAGTATTTT
CASSLEGGSQYF
>.|TRBJ1-2|TRBV24-1|.
TGTGCCACCAGTCAGCGGTCCGATGGCTACACCTTC
CATSQRSDGYTF
>.|TRBJ2-1|TRBV6-2/TRBV6-3|.
TGTGCCAGCAGTTACCGTGAATCCTCCTACAATGAGCAGTTCTTC
CASSYRESSYNEQFF
>TRBD2|TRBJ2-3|TRBV7-2|.
TGTGCCAGCAGCCTCTGGACTAGCGGGGTCACAGATACGCAGTATTTT
CASSLWTSGVTDTQYF
>TRBD2|TRBJ2-7|TRBV7-9|.
TGTGCCAGCAGCGGACGGGCGACTAGCGGAAAATACGAGCAGTACTTC
CASSGRATSGKYEQYF
>.|TRBJ1-6|TRBV5-6|.
TGTGCCAGCAGCTTGGGGCAGGGGACTTCACCCCTCCACTTT
CASSLGQGTSPLHF
>TRBD2|TRBJ2-1|TRBV19|.
TGTGCCAGTAGTATAGGCGGACTAGCGGGAGACAATGAGCAGTTCTTC
CASSIGGLAGDNEQFF
>.|TRBJ2-6|TRBV7-9|.
TGTGCCAGCAGCTTAGATCGCGGCGACCTAAGGTCTGGGGCCAACGTCCTGACTTTC
CASSLDRGDLRSGANVLTF
>.|TRBJ2-7|TRBV7-9|once
TGTGCCAGCAGCTTACAGGGACCTCGTGCCGGCGAGCAGTACTTC
CASSLQGPRAGEQYF
>.|TRBJ2-1|TRBV7-9|.
TGTGCCAGCGTCCCGATCTACAATGAGCAGTTCTTC
CASVPIYNEQFF
>.|TRBJ2-3|TRBV11-3|.
TGTGCCAGCAGCTTAGGCTACGGCAGGGCAAATTCTGGCACAGATACGCAGTATTTT
CASSLGYGRANSGTDTQYF
>.|TRBJ1-1|TRBV27|.
TGTGCCAGCACCATTCATGGGGGGAACACTGAAGCTTTCTTT
CASTIHGGNTEAFF
>.|TRBJ1-5|TRBV6-2/TRBV6-3|.
TGTGCCAGCAGTTACGTGAGCTCGGGGCGCAATCAGCCCCAGCATTTT
CASSYVSSGRNQPQHF
>.|TRBJ1-1|TRBV7-9|many
TGTGCCAGCAGCTTACGGACAGTTGAAGCTTTCTTT
CASSLRTVEAFF
>.|TRBJ2-4|TRBV5-4|.
TGTGCCAGCAGCTTGGAGGGGCCCATCAAAAACATTCAGTACTTC
CASSLEGPIKNIQYF
>TRBD1|TRBJ1-2|TRBV15|.
TGTGCCACCAGCGGGGGACAGGGGGCAAGATGGGGCTACACCTTC
CATSGGQGARWGYTF
>.|TRBJ2-1|TRBV13|.
TGTGCCAGCAGCTCTCTAGGCGGGCCATCCGGGTACACGAATGAGCAGTTCTTC
CASSSLGGPSGYTNEQFF
>TRBD2|TRBJ2-1|TRBV6-5|.
TGTGCCAGCAGTTCCGGACTAGAGAGCGATGAGCAGTTCTTC
CASSSGLESDEQFF
>.|TRBJ2-7|TRBV4-2|.
TGTGCCAGCAGCCAAGTGGGAGTGAGCTCCTACGAGCAGTACTTC
CASSQVGVSSYEQYF
>.|TRBJ1-6|TRBV7-3|.
TGTGCCAGCAGCTCCGGAGGCAGGGGCGGGAATTCACCCCTCCACTTT
CASSSGGRGGNSPLHF
>TRBD2|TRBJ2-3|TRBV7-3|.
TGTGCCAGCAGCGCAGCGGGAGGTATGACAGATACGCAGTATTTT
CASSAAGGMTDTQYF
>TRBD1|TRBJ2-3|TRBV18|.
TGTGCCAGCTCACCAAGACAGGGGGACGGGCATACGCAGTATTTT
CASSPRQGDGHTQYF